A single sample is the source of the 26 T cell receptor beta chains below, sequenced in a study of Graves' ophthalmopathy and Graves' hyperthyroidism. Amplification of TCR beta CDR3 regions used RNA transcripts. RT-PCR with HTBI primers came first, then second-round multiplex PCR. Each CDR3 protein is one row after TCRdb ran MiXCR on the multiplex PCR reads. This table holds about 550,000 distinct CDR3 sequences, under 45% found once. Source material: peripheral blood or thyroid tissue (not recorded which). Receptor source: an adult man with Graves' hyperthyroidism.

V is TRBV20-1 and J is TRBJ2-7; no definite D call. Germline CDR1 DFQATT, CDR2 SNEGSKA (reference sequence). The CDR3 is 12 amino acids. V was cut by 1 base and J by 3 bases, with 7 bases left in between. The CDR3 sequence: CSARGQLYEQYF. Written as DNA, the CDR3 is TGCAGTGCTAGAGGACAACTCTACGAGCAGTACTTC.

The chain couples TRBV7-9 to TRBJ2-3, with 7 nucleotides matching TRBD2. From germline, CDR1 is SEHNR and CDR2 FQNEAQ (reference sequence). This CDR3 has 14 residues. Trimming took 6 bases from V and 0 from J; bases not matched to a gene: 3. CDR3 residues: CASRDGGSTDTQYF. In nucleotides, the CDR3 is TGTGCCAGCAGGGACGGGGGGAGCACAGATACGCAGTATTTT.

The V and J genes are TRBV24-1 and TRBJ2-5; TRBD1 agrees at 7 bases. Germline-derived CDR1 and CDR2 are KGHDR and SFDVKD. V gave up 0 bases and J gave up 1 base; unmatched junction bases: 4. This CDR3 is 16 amino acids long. The CDR3 DNA reads as TGTGCCACCAGTGATTTGCCCGGGGACAGCCAAGAGACCCAGTACTTC. Translating it yields CATSDLPGDSQETQYF.

This clonotype appeared a single time. In DNA, the CDR3 is TGCAGTGCCGTCCCGGGACAGGGGACCCTCTCCTACGAGCAGTACTTC. This codes for CSAVPGQGTLSYEQYF. The V gene is TRBV20-1, the J gene TRBJ2-7; 10 bases are a match to TRBD1. The CDR3 contains 16 residues. CDR1 is DFQATT, CDR2 SNEGSKA, per germline (reference sequence). After removal of 6 bases from V and 0 bases from J, the junction contained 11 bases not matched to a gene.

At least ten counts were recorded for this clonotype. V and J are TRBV15 and TRBJ1-1; possible D gene TRBD1, 5 bases. CDR1 is LNHNV and CDR2 is YYDKDF in the germline V gene (reference sequence). V dropped 5 bases and J dropped 5 bases, with 24 bases sitting between them. CDR3 length equals 17 residues. The CDR3 DNA reads TGTGCCACCAGCGCAGCTTGGAGCTTCGGGGGTGAGACTGAAGCTTTCTTT. This gives the protein CATSAAWSFGGETEAFF.

V and J are TRBV19 and TRBJ1-3; unclear D gene. CDR3 length equals 14 residues. Germline V CDR1 and CDR2: LNHDA, SQIVND (reference sequence). The V gene lost 5 bases and the J gene lost 0 bases, with 8 bases spanning the gap. CDR3 in amino acids: CASSPDPSGNTIYF. For the CDR3, the DNA is TGTGCCAGTAGTCCGGATCCCTCTGGAAACACCATATATTTT. Based on the CDR3 plus reference TRBV19 and TRBJ1-3, the full variable domain is DGGITQSPKYLFRKEGQNVTLSCEQNLNHDAMYWYRQDPGQGLRLIYYSQIVNDFQKGDIAEGYSVSREKKESFPLTVTSAQKNPTAFYLCASSPDPSGNTIYFGEGSWLTVV.

The chain has TRBV12-3 or TRBV12-4 and TRBJ1-5, with TRBD1 matching 7 bases. This CDR3 is built from 12 residues. V trimming: 7 bases; J trimming: 11 bases; junction bases outside the gene matches: 8. CDR3 in DNA: TGTGCCAGCACCCAGGGGGTAGAGACCCAGCATTTT. Protein product: CASTQGVETQHF.

This rearrangement joins TRBV10-3 to TRBJ1-1; 10 positions agree with TRBD1. Germline V gene sequence: CDR1 ENHRY, CDR2 SYGVKD. The CDR3 sequence is 13 residues long. V shed 2 bases and J 7 bases; nucleotides not matched to a gene: 1. The CDR3 sequence: CAISEGTGVEAFF. The CDR3 bases are TGTGCCATCAGTGAGGGGACAGGGGTTGAAGCTTTCTTT.

The chain combines TRBV5-1 with TRBJ2-7; 9 bases are shared with TRBD2. Germline values: CDR1 SGHRS, CDR2 YFSETQ. The CDR3 runs 16 residues. The ends lost 4 bases at V and 7 bases at J; junction bases unmatched: 15. This CDR3 reads CASSSLGLATYNEQYF. The CDR3 bases are TGCGCCAGCAGCAGCTTGGGACTAGCTACCTACAATGAGCAGTACTTC.

The rearrangement links TRBV5-1 to TRBJ1-2; D is possibly TRBD1 (5 bases). In germline, CDR1 is SGHRS, CDR2 YFSETQ. Deletions cut 4 bases from V and 3 bases from J, with 19 bases between. There are 16 residues in the CDR3. CDR3 in amino acids: CASSVDSGGSDYGYTF. The CDR3 region has the DNA TGCGCCAGCAGCGTTGACAGTGGCGGGTCCGACTATGGCTACACCTTC.

The chain links TRBV7-2 to TRBJ2-3, with a possible D match to TRBD2 (6 bases). Germline V gives CDR1 SGHTA, CDR2 FQGNSA. Between the trimmed V and J ends, which lost 2 bases and 0 bases, there was a span of 15 bases. This CDR3 is built from 17 residues. CDR3 protein: CASSLMMAGSSTDTQYF. The CDR3, as DNA: TGTGCCAGCAGCTTAATGATGGCGGGGTCTAGCACAGATACGCAGTATTTT.

At least ten counts were recorded for this clonotype. The genes are TRBV19 and TRBJ1-1; a possible D gene is TRBD1 (6 bases). The germline CDR1 and CDR2 sequences are LNHDA and SQIVND (reference sequence). Trimming removed 3 bases from V and 3 bases from J, with 14 bases in between. CDR3 length: 15 amino acids. The CDR3 bases are TGTGCCAGTAGTATTACAGGGACTACTTACACTGAAGCTTTCTTT. It yields the protein CASSITGTTYTEAFF. Based on the CDR3 plus reference TRBV19 and TRBJ1-1, the full variable domain is DGGITQSPKYLFRKEGQNVTLSCEQNLNHDAMYWYRQDPGQGLRLIYYSQIVNDFQKGDIAEGYSVSREKKESFPLTVTSAQKNPTAFYLCASSITGTTYTEAFFGQGTRLTVV.

The table lists this clonotype with many counts. The chain couples TRBV11-2 to TRBJ2-7; possible D gene TRBD1, 6 bases. The CDR3 has 12 residues. Germline V lookup: CDR1 SGHAT, CDR2 FQNNGV. V lost 7 bases to trimming and J lost 3 bases, with 10 bases between them. The CDR3 reads CASNPRGYEQYF. CDR3 sequence (DNA): TGTGCCAGCAACCCCAGGGGCTACGAGCAGTACTTC.

The chain uses TRBV7-9 and TRBJ2-6, with D perhaps matching TRBD1 (6 bases). The CDR3 loop spans 17 amino acids. V was clipped by 5 bases and J by 2 bases, with 16 bases between them. Germline CDR1 SEHNR, CDR2 FQNEAQ (reference sequence). In nucleotides, the CDR3 is TGTGCCAGCAGCGGATTGACAGGCCCTCCTGGGGCCAACGTCCTGACTTTC. The encoded protein is CASSGLTGPPGANVLTF.

J is TRBJ2-5 and V is TRBV6-5, with D possibly matching TRBD2 (6 bases). Germline values: CDR1 MNHEY, CDR2 SVGAGI. The CDR3 sequence is 14 residues long. V was cut by 2 bases and J by 5 bases, with 12 bases left in between. The CDR3 region is CASSYPGDLETQYF. The CDR3 DNA sequence: TGTGCCAGCAGTTACCCGGGGGATCTGGAGACCCAGTACTTC.

The rearrangement links TRBV15 to TRBJ2-5, with 8 bases identical to TRBD2. Germline CDR1 reads LNHNV; CDR2 reads YYDKDF (reference sequence). This CDR3 has 17 amino acids. Trimming removed 3 bases from V and 4 bases from J; junction bases left unmatched: 13. CDR3 residues: CATSSLATPAGGETQYF. CDR3 nucleotide sequence: TGTGCCACCAGCAGCTTGGCCACGCCCGCGGGGGGAGAGACCCAGTACTTC.

A note on this clonotype: A single base separates this from a much larger clone, so it may be a read error. CDR3 residues: CASSFGPHCEQYF. CDR3 in DNA: TGTGCCAGCAGTTTTGGACCCCACTGCGAGCAGTACTTC. The chain couples TRBV28 to TRBJ2-7; D call uncertain. The CDR3 covers 13 residues. V was pared by 3 bases and J by 6 bases, with 12 bases between. Germline CDR1 reads MDHEN; CDR2 reads SYDVKM.

This clonotype was observed many times. The chain combines TRBV5-4 with TRBJ1-6, with D unresolved. With 4 bases removed from V and 10 bases from J, the gap between germline ends came to 21 bases. The germline V gene has CDR1 SGHNT and CDR2 YYREEE (reference sequence). The CDR3 length is 16 residues. The chain's CDR3 is CASSAGARQWGSPLHF. In DNA, the CDR3 is TGTGCCAGCAGCGCGGGTGCCCGACAATGGGGATCACCCCTCCACTTT. The whole variable domain, filled in from reference TRBV5-4 and TRBJ1-6, reads ETGVTQSPTHLIKTRGQQVTLRCSSQSGHNTVSWYQQALGQGPQFIFQYYREEENGRGNFPPRFSGLQFPNYSSELNVNALELDDSALYLCASSAGARQWGSPLHFGNGTRLTVT.

About this clonotype: This sequence may be a read error, since a much larger clone differs from it by one base. This rearrangement joins TRBV4-2 to TRBJ2-5; 10 bases agree with TRBD2. CDR1 and CDR2 (germline): LGHNA, YNFKEQ. This CDR3 spans 16 amino acids. Trimming removed 1 base from V and 5 bases from J; junction bases left unmatched: 7. The CDR3 nucleotides are TGTGCCAGCAGCCAAGGTCGAGCGGGGGGGCCTGAGACCCAGTACTTC. This translates into CASSQGRAGGPETQYF.

This clonotype was seen at least ten times. The V and J genes are TRBV4-1 and TRBJ1-1; D ambiguous. The CDR3 loop spans 13 amino acids. V lost 1 base and J 1 base, leaving 4 bases between the germline ends. Germline V gene lookup returns CDR1 MGHRA and CDR2 YSYEKL. The CDR3 region is CASSQAPNTEAFF. The CDR3 DNA sequence: TGCGCCAGCAGCCAAGCCCCGAACACTGAAGCTTTCTTT.

This clonotype was found once. A much larger clone lies one base from this, so it may be a read error. DNA for the CDR3: TGTGCCATCAGTTTTGGTATAGGCGGTTCACCCCTCCACTTT. As protein: CAISFGIGGSPLHF. The chain has TRBV10-3 and TRBJ1-6; D not certain. Trimming took 5 bases from V and 9 from J, leaving 14 bases between them. CDR3 length equals 14 residues. CDR1 and CDR2 from the germline V gene are ENHRY and SYGVKD.

This clonotype was counted ten times or more. The chain employs TRBV19 and TRBJ1-1; D is uncertain. CDR1 is LNHDA, CDR2 SQIVND, per germline (reference sequence). Between the trimmed V and J ends, which lost 0 bases and 1 base, there was a span of 18 bases. The CDR3 loop spans 18 amino acids. The CDR3 loop reads CASSIDSPIAPPNTEAFF. In DNA form, the CDR3 reads TGTGCCAGTAGTATAGACTCACCCATCGCCCCCCCGAACACTGAAGCTTTCTTT. Using reference TRBV19 and TRBJ1-1 for the parts outside the CDR3, the full variable domain is DGGITQSPKYLFRKEGQNVTLSCEQNLNHDAMYWYRQDPGQGLRLIYYSQIVNDFQKGDIAEGYSVSREKKESFPLTVTSAQKNPTAFYLCASSIDSPIAPPNTEAFFGQGTRLTVV.

The chain couples TRBV6-5 to TRBJ2-2; D perhaps matches TRBD1 (5 bases). V gave up 4 bases and J gave up 4 bases, with 22 bases separating them. This CDR3 has 18 amino acids. Germline CDR1 MNHEY, CDR2 SVGAGI. The DNA for the CDR3 is TGTGCCAGCAGTTTTAACCCCGAGCAGGGTCCAAGCACCGGGGAGCTGTTTTTT. Translating gives CASSFNPEQGPSTGELFF.

As for this clonotype: This clone may be a read error of a much larger clone one base away. This chain joins TRBV12-3 or TRBV12-4 and TRBJ2-5; the match to TRBD1 covers 9 bases. This CDR3 spans 16 amino acids. V was clipped by 4 bases and J by 2 bases; unmatched bases: 8. This chain's CDR3 is CASSSPGTGTQETQYF. CDR3 DNA sequence: TGTGCCAGCAGTTCCCCCGGGACAGGGACGCAAGAGACCCAGTACTTC.

The CDR3 nucleotides read TGTGCCAGCAGCCTATACCGGACTAGCGGGAGTAGAGATACGCAGTATTTT. This encodes CASSLYRTSGSRDTQYF. This chain joins TRBV7-2 and TRBJ2-3, with TRBD2 matching 13 bases. CDR3 length equals 17 residues. The ends lost 5 bases at V and 5 bases at J; junction bases unmatched: 10. Per germline, CDR1 SGHTA and CDR2 FQGNSA.

This clonotype came up many times. The CDR3 DNA is TGTGCCAGCAGCTTAGGGACAGGGGGCTCTGGGGCCAACGTCCTGACTTTC. As protein: CASSLGTGGSGANVLTF. The genes are TRBV7-9 and TRBJ2-6, with 10 bases identical to TRBD1. This CDR3 spans 17 amino acids. V was clipped by 1 base and J by 0 bases; unmatched bases: 0. Germline CDR1 SEHNR, CDR2 FQNEAQ (reference sequence).